Here is one T cell receptor beta chain with its context. The clone's antigen remains unknown. Qualities for individual bases were not recorded, and no much larger clone is one base off. The cohort comprised 550 to 700 healthy bone marrow donors. All cohort members were sampled while nominally healthy, although unrecorded immune exposures were likely present. The donor was CMV seronegative and belonged to the group of several hundred seronegative cohort members. A peripheral blood sample was collected from each donor, and TCR beta sequencing was performed on peripheral blood mononuclear cells. Genomic DNA was extracted from the blood cell samples with the Qiagen DNeasy Blood Extraction Kit. The sample comes from a study of cytomegalovirus exposure and HLA in healthy donors (dated by TCRdb to about 2017). With respect to the entire study: In an earlier analysis of approximately 640 of the donors, 276 Gb of sequence data and some 120 million unique TCR beta sequences from about 180 million T cells were reported. Roughly 300 gigabases of sequencing data and around 80 million unique TCR sequences made up an early release that covered approximately 650 HLA-typed donors. Of the approximately 400 genotyped donors, less than 85% were placed in the genetic ancestry cluster associated with self-reported Caucasian donors. The study aimed to test whether signatures of past pathogen exposure could be identified by cataloging public T cell receptors. The study profiled the T cell repertoires of under 850 subjects by immunosequencing and related them to cytomegalovirus serostatus. A separate validation cohort of roughly 110 different subjects was used in addition to the approximately 670-subject first cohort. To predict cytomegalovirus infection status, the study combined high-throughput TCR immunosequencing, statistical association of individual TCRs with disease status, and machine learning. A later analysis re-examined previously published TCR beta repertoires from hundreds of donors and added high-resolution HLA genotyping to investigate patterns of TCR occurrence. Rather than using new phenotypic data, the later analysis identified candidate immune exposures from TCR beta sequences and from how often those sequences occurred across donors. To decide whether each TCR beta V gene segment behaved as functional or pseudogenic, an earlier analysis of several hundred of the donors relied on high-throughput TCR beta sequencing. Donor age, sex, ethnicity and CMV serostatus were collected together with the repertoire data. A later genetic analysis took genome-wide SNP genotypes for about 55% of the roughly 670 donors and used that subset as a discovery cohort. Every discovery cohort repertoire had been produced on one sequencing platform. Both class I and class II loci were covered by HLA typing, at four-digit resolution. Typing coverage differed by locus: A, B, C, DRB1 and DQB1 were typed in roughly 620-630 donors, DQA1 in approximately 520, DPA1 in approximately 610, and DPB1 in 450 to 480. Five DR-DQ haplotypes were treated as single units for association and clustering because of strong linkage in the cohort. Among a few hundred genotyped donors of the cohort, an average of approximately 250,000 unique TCR beta nucleotide sequences were sequenced per donor, roughly 20% of them non-productive. Study-wide findings and limitations: A later analysis associated some 17,000 TCR beta sequences with specific HLA alleles at a false discovery rate of 0.05. Only TCR beta chains were sequenced in this cohort, and the absence of alpha or paired-chain data limited detectable features. In vitro tests confirmed that a few of the cytomegalovirus-associated TCR beta chains recognize cytomegalovirus antigens. A further reported finding was that TCR beta sequences accurately predicted the HLA-A and HLA-B alleles for most subjects in the first cohort. Some IMGT-functional V segments, including TRBV6-2 and TRBV6-3, could not be distinguished by the 87-base-pair reads and were therefore excluded. The classifier was reported to diagnose cytomegalovirus status with high specificity and sensitivity in both the original cohort and the validation cohort. Roughly uniform sequencing depth across donors was assumed in presence/absence analyses, although this assumption may not hold. In a later analysis, the rate of TCR association differed among HLA loci, with DRB1 alleles having the most associated TCRs and HLA-C alleles having the fewest. A total of 164 TCR beta chains were listed by the study as associated with cytomegalovirus. Because counts were too low, about 15 rarely observed V segments, including chromosome 9 orphons, were left out of the earlier analysis of some 600 of the donors. When HLA alleles, especially DR and DQ, strongly co-occurred, attributing TCR associations to individual alleles was difficult. The only immune exposure information available for the cohort was CMV serostatus. Linkage disequilibrium might explain the correlated functional status among segregating V segments, but an unknown experimental factor could not be ruled out. A later analysis reported that several top co-occurrence clusters appeared linked to parvovirus B19, influenza, CMV and Epstein-Barr virus. According to the authors, the approach could potentially be generalized to other disease states and immunological phenotypes. Because some donors lacked HLA typing at each locus, the association tests relied only on the typed subset. The sequencing pipeline was judged likely to have produced a cluster of highly shared sequence variants as a technical artifact. While some public TCRs were present in many individuals, most TCR sequences turned up only very rarely across donors. A later analysis found that HLA-associated TCR beta chains were more clonally expanded and had lower generation probabilities than equally common non-associated chains. Compared with the roughly 720-donor mean, donors in an Asian-associated ancestry cluster had fewer N-insertions in productive TCRs, according to a later genetic analysis. An earlier analysis of approximately 530 of the donors showed that most TCR beta V segments appeared in productive rearrangements either about 90% or about 30% of the time, which broadly matched IMGT annotations. A later analysis found that most CMV-associated TCR beta chains appeared HLA-restricted, with HLA associations seemingly driven largely by CMV exposure. A later genetic analysis associated a missense DCLRE1C variant with V-gene and J-gene trimming of TCR beta chains, and an independent cohort replicated the association.

The library was made by the immunoSEQ multiplex PCR assay. A mixture of 60 forward primers for TCR Vbeta segments and 13 reverse primers for TCR Jbeta segments was used in the multiplex PCR. A multiplex PCR assay on genomic DNA amplified the CDR3 region of rearranged TCR beta genes. The Illumina HiSeq System was used to sequence the amplified TCR beta libraries as 87-base-pair reads. The original pipeline was this. In a later analysis, tens of millions of unique TCR beta chains were counted across the 500 to 850 repertoires, and approximately 11 million of these chains were shared by at least two donors. To remove PCR and sequencing errors, raw reads were error-corrected and collapsed into unique sequences using a nearest-neighbor algorithm that merged closely related sequences. Alignment of CDR3 sequences to IMGT reference sequences was used to assign V, D and J gene segments. Each retained sequence needed at least a six-nucleotide match to both a V gene segment and a J gene segment. A rearrangement was called productive if the CDR3 had no stop codons and remained in frame with V and J, and every other rearrangement was called non-productive. Following IMGT convention, CDR3 was defined as the stretch from the second conserved V-encoded cysteine up to the conserved J-encoded phenylalanine. Sequences without an unambiguous match to a single V gene segment were excluded from the earlier analysis of almost 600 of the donors. In an earlier analysis of 450 to 750 of the donors, a V segment was called functional when productive rearrangements were above 56.7%, and segregating when the standard deviation between donors exceeded 5%. A statistical classification framework was developed to diagnose cytomegalovirus status using the catalog of TCR beta chain sequences. In a later analysis, V and J genes were assigned by comparing TCR nucleotide sequences against IMGT/GENE-DB human TR gene sequences. The TCRdist pipeline was used in a later analysis to assign CDR3 sequences and most-parsimonious VDJ recombination scenarios. In a later analysis, each TCR beta chain was defined by its CDR3 amino acid sequence together with its V-gene family, and reads lacking a unique V-gene family were excluded. To address suspected cross-contamination and a sequencing artifact, a later analysis removed around 590 highly shared, low-generation-probability nucleotide sequences. For each public chain, a later analysis derived a clonal expansion index from normalized ranks of inferred template counts within each repertoire. A later analysis computed generation probabilities with a VDJ recombination model fitted to out-of-frame rearrangements, and checked the results against IGoR. In a later analysis, hypergeometric tests were used to score TCR-TCR, TCR-HLA and TCR-CMV co-occurrence, with a repertoire-size bias correction applied to TCR pairs. False discovery rates were estimated in a later analysis by permuting HLA or CMV assignments 20 times. In a later analysis, co-occurring TCRs were grouped using DBSCAN, with TCRdist sequence similarity added in when clustering inside HLA-allele-positive subsets. Repertoires with fewer than 30,000 or more than 120,000 public chains were left out of co-occurrence clustering, as were five repertoires with anomalous nucleotide sharing. In its TCRdb copy, this immuneACCESS table keeps in-frame sequences only and misses some clones. Where compared with another copy, unresolved V genes explain less than half of these, and the others have no known cause. That table furnishes V, J and clone size, whereas the DNA furnished D and trimming. The sample has about 130,000 clones on record, 65% to 85% of them singletons. 0.95% to 1.5% of the sample is taken by the ten largest.

The germline V gene provides CDR1 SGHRS and CDR2 YFSETQ. From the cysteine up to the phenylalanine, the CDR3 has a length of 14 residues. Only the CDR3 part of the read is kept: 42 bases, read in frame from the first base. V lost 0 bases and J lost 2 bases, and the count of bases not matched to a germline gene is 0. The TCR originated in a man between 45 and 60 years old in good health and CMV-seronegative. The chain is made from TRBV5-1 and TRBJ1-2; 8 middle bases align to TRBD1. Source material: PBMCs. The encoded CDR3 is CASSLGTGNYGYTF. The DNA reads TGCGCCAGCAGCTTGGGGACAGGGAACTATGGCTACACCTTC.